The 3 T cell receptor beta chains below were found in one sample sequenced in a study of blood T cell repertoires in COVID-19. The data were produced by immunoSEQ multiplex PCR, yet TCRdb's version contains in-frame clones alone and is incomplete. Of some 190,000 clones in the sample, 88% were seen once. Sequences were obtained from peripheral blood. These receptors were obtained from a man aged 18 to 30 with active or convalescent COVID-19.

In its sample, this clone was seen a few times. The V and J genes are TRBV25-1 and TRBJ1-1; 8 bases line up with TRBD1. The CDR3 runs 13 residues. CDR1 MGHDK and CDR2 SYGVNS come from the germline V gene. Losses at the gene ends were 8 bases for V and 0 bases for J; bases not matched to a gene: 2. For the CDR3, the DNA is TGTGCCAGCTTGGACAGGGTGAACACTGAAGCTTTCTTT. Translation gives CASLDRVNTEAFF.

The chain couples TRBV14 to TRBJ2-6; no definite D call. The germline V gene has CDR1 SGHDN and CDR2 FVKESK. V was cut by 4 bases and J by 2 bases, with 9 bases left in between. The length of the CDR3 is 15 residues. CDR3 region: CASSPRRAGANVLTF. The CDR3 DNA is TGTGCCAGCAGCCCCCGTCGCGCTGGGGCCAACGTCCTGACTTTC. Together with reference TRBV14 and TRBJ2-6, the CDR3 gives the full variable domain: EAGVTQFPSHSVIEKGQTVTLRCDPISGHDNLYWYRRVMGKEIKFLLHFVKESKQDESGMPNNRFLAERTGGTYSTLKVQPAELEDSGVYFCASSPRRAGANVLTFGAGSRLTVL.

V usage is TRBV4-3 and J usage is TRBJ2-7, with a tentative D call TRBD1 (6 bases). Germline lookup yields CDR1 LGHNA and CDR2 YSLEER. The CDR3 runs 16 residues. V gave up 0 bases and J gave up 0 bases, with 12 bases separating them. The CDR3 sequence: CASSQDPDSLSYEQYF. CDR3 nucleotide sequence: TGCGCCAGCAGCCAAGACCCGGACAGCCTCTCCTACGAGCAGTACTTC.